Below are 12 T cell receptor beta chains sequenced from a single sample in a study of shared clonotypes between healthy human individuals (dated by TCRdb to between 2020 and 2021). The method behind the library was the immunoSEQ multiplex PCR assay. In its TCRdb copy, this immuneACCESS table keeps in-frame sequences only and misses some clones. Where compared with another copy, unresolved V genes explain less than half of these, and the others have no known cause. The sample includes about 2 million clones, with approximately 94% observed a single time. The top ten clonotypes cover roughly 1% of the sample. CD8 naive samples were obtained by positive selection for CCR7 among CD45RO-negative cells, yielding a CD45RA+CCR7+ population from which TemRA cells were excluded. Sequencing input: naive CD8+ T cells sorted from blood. The cell subset or site label for this specimen denotes: CD45RA+CCR7+. Receptors were obtained from a man younger than 30 in good health.

The rearrangement links TRBV28 to TRBJ1-2; D possibly corresponds to TRBD1 (6 bases). CDR1 is MDHEN and CDR2 is SYDVKM in the germline V gene. The V end was cut by 2 bases, the J end by 6 bases, with 10 bases between. The CDR3 has 13 residues. The DNA for the CDR3 is TGTGCCAGCAGTTTAAGGGGGGCAGATGGCTACACCTTC. It is translated as CASSLRGADGYTF.

The CDR3 nucleotides are TGTGCCAGTAGTATGGGGACTGTGCAATTCTTC. Translated: CASSMGTVQFF. The V call is TRBV19, the J call TRBJ2-1; TRBD2 might be the D (6 bases). Looked up from germline, CDR1 is LNHDA and CDR2 is SQIVND (reference sequence). V gave up 3 bases and J gave up 16 bases, with 13 bases separating them. This CDR3 contains 11 residues.

The V call is TRBV2, the J call TRBJ1-4; D unclear. Germline V gene sequence: CDR1 SNHLY, CDR2 FYNNEI. The CDR3 totals 13 residues. The V end lost 9 bases, the J end lost 8 bases, and 16 bases lay between the germline ends. In nucleotides, the CDR3 is TGTGCCAGTATAACTGGCCCCGGCGAAAAACTGTTTTTT. Protein product: CASITGPGEKLFF.

The chain joins TRBV4-1 to TRBJ2-2; D possibly corresponds to TRBD1 (6 bases). This CDR3 comprises 16 residues. CDR1 is MGHRA and CDR2 is YSYEKL in the germline V gene. V lost 0 bases to trimming and J lost 6 bases, with 14 bases between them. In DNA form, the CDR3 reads TGCGCCAGCAGCCAAGAACTGCGACAGGATGCCGGGGAGCTGTTTTTT. Translating it yields CASSQELRQDAGELFF.

CDR3 coding DNA: TGCGCCAGCAGCTTGGCCCGCAGGGGGCAGAACACTGAAGCTTTCTTT. It translates to CASSLARRGQNTEAFF. This sequence joins TRBV5-1 and TRBJ1-1; TRBD1 matches 8 bases. Looked up from germline, CDR1 is SGHRS and CDR2 is YFSETQ. The V segment lost 0 bases and the J segment 1 base; nucleotides outside the gene matches: 5. This CDR3 is built from 16 residues. Full variable domain (outside the CDR3, taken from reference TRBV5-1 and TRBJ1-1): KAGVTQTPRYLIKTRGQQVTLSCSPISGHRSVSWYQQTPGQGLQFLFEYFSETQRNKGNFPGRFSGRQFSNSRSEMNVSTLELGDSALYLCASSLARRGQNTEAFFGQGTRLTVV.

CDR3 DNA sequence: TGTGCCTGGAGTCCGGGGACAGGGCGAACTGAAGCTTTCTTT. Translation gives CAWSPGTGRTEAFF. This rearrangement joins TRBV30 to TRBJ1-1; 9 bases map to TRBD1. J lost 5 bases, V lost 2 bases, and 6 bases had no gene match. Looked up from germline, CDR1 is GTSNPN and CDR2 is SVGIG (reference sequence). The CDR3 length is 14 residues. The full variable domain, rest sourced from reference TRBV30 and TRBJ1-1, is SQTIHQWPATLVQPVGSPLSLECTVEGTSNPNLYWYRQAAGRGLQLLFYSVGIGQISSEVPQNLSASRPQDRQFILSSKKLLLSDSGFYLCAWSPGTGRTEAFFGQGTRLTVV.

The V call is TRBV6-5, the J call TRBJ2-3; TRBD2 matches 10 bases. Unmatched junction bases numbered 3, after V lost 5 bases and J lost 4 bases. The CDR3 extends over 14 amino acids. Germline CDR1 reads MNHEY; CDR2 reads SVGAGI. Here the CDR3 DNA reads TGTGCCAGCAGTCCCCTAGCGGGAGCAGATACGCAGTATTTT. This translates into CASSPLAGADTQYF.

V and J are TRBV9 and TRBJ1-5; D gene uncertain. This CDR3 region has 13 residues. Germline V CDR1 and CDR2: SGDLS, YYNGEE. V shed 0 bases and J shed 6 bases, with 7 bases lying between them. CDR3 nucleotide sequence: TGTGCCAGCAGCGTAGGGTGGGGTCAGCCCCAGCATTTT. As protein: CASSVGWGQPQHF.

This clone was recorded a few times. Here the CDR3 reads CASSQVRKAYEQYF. DNA of the CDR3: TGCGCCAGCAGCCAAGTCCGGAAGGCCTACGAGCAGTACTTC. This chain links TRBV4-1 with TRBJ2-7; D is unresolved. V shed 1 base and J shed 2 bases, with 9 bases lying between them. The CDR3 spans 14 residues. Germline V gene lookup returns CDR1 MGHRA and CDR2 YSYEKL.

The chain links TRBV5-8 to TRBJ2-5; 11 nucleotides line up with TRBD2. After removal of 6 bases from V and 5 bases from J, the junction contained 15 bases not matched to a gene. The CDR3 runs 17 residues. CDR1 is SGHTS, CDR2 YDEGEE, per germline. The CDR3 protein is CASIRLTSGTYWETQYF. CDR3 nucleotides: TGTGCCAGCATCCGACTGACTAGCGGGACGTATTGGGAGACCCAGTACTTC.

This rearrangement joins TRBV11-2 to TRBJ2-2; TRBD2 matches at 7 bases. The CDR3 sequence is 15 residues long. The V and J ends lost 0 bases and 7 bases, in that order; junction bases with no gene match: 5. Germline values: CDR1 SGHAT, CDR2 FQNNGV. CDR3 DNA: TGTGCCAGCAGCTTAGATGTACTAGCGATCGGGGAGCTGTTTTTT. It yields the protein CASSLDVLAIGELFF.

This rearrangement joins TRBV9 to TRBJ1-2; D not certain. The ends were cut back, 0 bases at V and 2 bases at J, with 17 bases in the middle. The CDR3 contains 17 residues. Germline CDR1 SGDLS, CDR2 YYNGEE. The CDR3 spells CASSVEDSGKWNYGYTF. CDR3 DNA: TGTGCCAGCAGCGTAGAGGACTCCGGTAAATGGAACTATGGCTACACCTTC.